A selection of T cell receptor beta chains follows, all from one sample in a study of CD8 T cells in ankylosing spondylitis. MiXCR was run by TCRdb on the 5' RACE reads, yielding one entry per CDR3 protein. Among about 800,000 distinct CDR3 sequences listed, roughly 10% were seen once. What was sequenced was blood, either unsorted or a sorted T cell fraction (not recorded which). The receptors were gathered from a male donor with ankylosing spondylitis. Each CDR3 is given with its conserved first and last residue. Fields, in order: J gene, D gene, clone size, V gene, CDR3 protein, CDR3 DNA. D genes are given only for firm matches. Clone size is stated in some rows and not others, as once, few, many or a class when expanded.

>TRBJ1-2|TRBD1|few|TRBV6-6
CASSRQGGDGYTF
TGTGCCAGCAGTCGACAGGGGGGGGATGGCTACACCTTC
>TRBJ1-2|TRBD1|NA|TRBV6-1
CASSGGTGANYGYTF
TGTGCCAGCAGCGGAGGGACAGGGGCTAACTATGGCTACACCTTC
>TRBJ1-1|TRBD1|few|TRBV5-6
CASSWPGTGVTEAFF
TGTGCCAGCAGCTGGCCCGGGACAGGGGTCACTGAAGCTTTCTTT
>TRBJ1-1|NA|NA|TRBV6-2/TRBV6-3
CASKAGRMNTEAFF
TGTGCCAGCAAGGCAGGACGGATGAACACTGAAGCTTTCTTT
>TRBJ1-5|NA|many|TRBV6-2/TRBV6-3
CASSPGWGRNQPQHF
TGTGCCAGCAGCCCTGGGTGGGGCCGCAATCAGCCCCAGCATTTT
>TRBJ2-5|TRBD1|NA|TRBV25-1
CASSEYSQGAEETQYF
TGTGCCAGCAGTGAATATAGTCAGGGGGCGGAAGAGACCCAGTACTTC
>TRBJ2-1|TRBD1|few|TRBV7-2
CASTGTALRSYNEQFF
TGTGCCAGCACCGGGACAGCCCTCCGCTCCTACAATGAGCAGTTCTTC
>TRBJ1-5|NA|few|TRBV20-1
CSARRPGYSNQPQHF
TGCAGTGCTAGACGGCCAGGGTATAGCAATCAGCCCCAGCATTTT
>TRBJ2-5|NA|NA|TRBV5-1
CASTGGDGETQYF
TGCGCCAGCACTGGGGGAGACGGCGAGACCCAGTACTTC
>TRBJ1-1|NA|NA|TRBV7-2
CASSAWTANTEAFF
TGTGCCAGCAGCGCGTGGACAGCGAACACTGAAGCTTTCTTT
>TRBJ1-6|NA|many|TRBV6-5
CASSYSQSSLGNSPLHF
TGTGCCAGCAGTTACTCGCAGAGTAGCTTGGGTAATTCACCCCTCCACTTT
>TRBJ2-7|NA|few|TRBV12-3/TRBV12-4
CASSLARLHYEQYF
TGTGCCAGCAGTTTAGCCCGACTCCACTACGAGCAGTACTTC
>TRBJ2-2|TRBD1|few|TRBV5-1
CASSKPRGRMKTGELFF
TGCGCCAGCAGCAAGCCCAGGGGGAGAATGAAGACCGGGGAGCTGTTTTTT
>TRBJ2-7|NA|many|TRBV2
CASNRHREQYF
TGTGCCAGCAATCGTCACAGGGAGCAGTACTTC
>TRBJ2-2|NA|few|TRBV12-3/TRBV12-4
CASSLAGRFAGELFF
TGTGCCAGCAGTTTAGCAGGGCGGTTCGCCGGGGAGCTGTTTTTT
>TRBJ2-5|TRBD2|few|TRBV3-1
CASSPQWAGGGETQYF
TGTGCCAGCAGCCCCCAGTGGGCGGGAGGGGGAGAGACCCAGTACTTC
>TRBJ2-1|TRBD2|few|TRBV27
CASGGGGASYNEQFF
TGTGCCAGCGGCGGCGGGGGGGCCTCCTACAATGAGCAGTTCTTC
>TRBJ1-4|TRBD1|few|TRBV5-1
CASSLGVGQRGEKLFF
TGCGCCAGCAGCCTTGGTGTGGGACAGAGAGGTGAAAAACTGTTTTTT
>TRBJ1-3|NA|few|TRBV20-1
CSARPDSGNTIYF
TGCAGTGCTAGGCCGGACTCTGGAAACACCATATATTTT
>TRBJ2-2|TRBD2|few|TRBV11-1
CASSFIFGLAGDSGELFF
TGTGCCAGCAGCTTTATATTCGGACTAGCGGGAGATTCCGGGGAGCTGTTTTTT
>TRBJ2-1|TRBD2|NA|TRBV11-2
CASSSLSGKGNEQFF
TGTGCCAGCAGCTCCCTTAGCGGGAAGGGCAATGAGCAGTTCTTC
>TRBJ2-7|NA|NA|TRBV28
CASSSNWGYEQYF
TGTGCCAGCAGTTCGAATTGGGGTTACGAGCAGTACTTC
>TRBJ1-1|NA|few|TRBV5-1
CASSSLGAQNTEAFF
TGCGCCAGCAGCTCCCTAGGGGCCCAGAACACTGAAGCTTTCTTT
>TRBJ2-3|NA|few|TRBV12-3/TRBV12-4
CASTSRTLGATDTQYF
TGTGCCAGCACCTCGAGGACCCTAGGGGCCACAGATACGCAGTATTTT
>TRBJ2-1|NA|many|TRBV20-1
CSARERGKGYNEQFF
TGCAGTGCTAGAGAGCGGGGAAAGGGCTACAATGAGCAGTTCTTC
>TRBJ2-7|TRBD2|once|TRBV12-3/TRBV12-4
CASRTGLAGPEQYF
TGTGCCAGCAGGACGGGACTAGCGGGACCCGAGCAGTACTTC
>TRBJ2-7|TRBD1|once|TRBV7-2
CASSSRTGQSSYEQYF
TGTGCCAGCAGCTCCAGGACGGGACAGAGCTCCTACGAGCAGTACTTC
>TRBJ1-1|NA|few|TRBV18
CASSSTAPRTEAFF
TGTGCCAGCTCATCGACAGCCCCCCGGACTGAAGCTTTCTTT
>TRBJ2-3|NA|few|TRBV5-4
CASSSDRGTWDTQYF
TGTGCCAGCAGCTCGGACCGGGGGACTTGGGATACGCAGTATTTT
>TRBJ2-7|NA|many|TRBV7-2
CASSLAEGGEQYF
TGTGCCAGCAGCTTAGCGGAAGGGGGCGAGCAGTACTTC
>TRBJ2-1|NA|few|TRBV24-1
CATSPGANQGIEQFF
TGTGCCACCAGCCCAGGGGCGAACCAGGGTATTGAGCAGTTCTTC
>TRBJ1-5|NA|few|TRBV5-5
CASSFGTPGSQPQHF
TGTGCCAGCAGCTTCGGGACTCCCGGGAGTCAGCCCCAGCATTTT
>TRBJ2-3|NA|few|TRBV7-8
CASSFAYSDTQYF
TGTGCCAGCAGCTTCGCCTATTCAGATACGCAGTATTTT
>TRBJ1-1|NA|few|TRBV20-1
CSAGPGGTEAFF
TGCAGTGCCGGACCCGGGGGCACTGAAGCTTTCTTT
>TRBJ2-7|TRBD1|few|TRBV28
CASSSQSTGKEQYF
TGTGCCAGCAGTTCCCAATCGACAGGGAAGGAGCAGTACTTC
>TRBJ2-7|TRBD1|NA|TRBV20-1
CSAIDRGYYEQYF
TGCAGTGCTATAGACAGGGGTTACTACGAGCAGTACTTC
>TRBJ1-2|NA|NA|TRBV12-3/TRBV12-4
CASSLVVGGYTF
TGTGCCAGCAGTTTAGTGGTGGGAGGCTACACCTTC
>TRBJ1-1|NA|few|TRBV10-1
CASSESSLTPQGNSNEAFF
TGCGCCAGCAGTGAGTCGTCCCTCACCCCGCAGGGAAATTCTAATGAAGCTTTCTTT
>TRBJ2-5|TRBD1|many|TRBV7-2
CASSLTWGQGYQETQYF
TGTGCCAGCAGCTTAACATGGGGACAGGGGTACCAAGAGACCCAGTACTTC
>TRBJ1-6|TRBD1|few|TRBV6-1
CASGRLTGSNSPLHF
TGTGCCAGCGGTCGACTGACAGGGTCTAATTCACCCCTCCACTTT
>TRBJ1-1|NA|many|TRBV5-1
CASSFAKGPKNTEAFF
TGCGCCAGCAGCTTTGCGAAGGGACCTAAGAACACTGAAGCTTTCTTT
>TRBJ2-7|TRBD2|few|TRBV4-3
CASSRSPGTSGSYEQYF
TGCGCCAGCAGCCGATCACCCGGGACTAGCGGATCCTACGAGCAGTACTTC
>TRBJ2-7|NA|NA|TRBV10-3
CAISAGEDYEQYF
TGTGCCATCAGTGCAGGGGAAGACTACGAGCAGTACTTC
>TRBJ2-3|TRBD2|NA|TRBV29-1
CSVLGGRAADTQYF
TGCAGCGTTTTAGGCGGGAGGGCCGCAGATACGCAGTATTTT
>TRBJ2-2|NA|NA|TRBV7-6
CASSLFTPGIGELFF
TGTGCCAGCAGCTTATTCACTCCTGGGATCGGGGAGCTGTTTTTT
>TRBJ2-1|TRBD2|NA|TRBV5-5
CASSLPSGSEQFF
TGTGCCAGCAGCCTACCTAGCGGGAGTGAACAGTTCTTC
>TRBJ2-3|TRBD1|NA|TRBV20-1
CSALGQGPDTQYF
TGCAGTGCTCTCGGACAGGGCCCAGATACGCAGTATTTT
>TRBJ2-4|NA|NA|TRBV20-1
CSGSGGKNIQYF
TGCAGTGGTTCAGGGGGGAAAAACATTCAGTACTTC